Listed here are 4 T cell receptor beta chains from one sample, sequenced in a study of cytomegalovirus exposure and HLA in healthy donors. PCR used 60 Vbeta primers and 13 Jbeta primers. Generated by immunoSEQ multiplex PCR, the TCRdb table keeps only in-frame clones and is missing some. This table has approximately 80,000 clones, approximately 70% appearing once. The sequenced material came from PBMCs. The receptors stem from a woman between 35 and 50 years old in good health and CMV-seropositive.

A word on this clone: The junction shows a germline mismatch at one end, possibly a read error. V is TRBV30 and J is TRBJ1-2; 7 nucleotides agree with TRBD1. Germline CDR1 is GTSNPN and CDR2 is SVGIG (reference sequence). The CDR3 is made up of 13 amino acids. CDR3 coding DNA: TGTGCCCGAGCGAAGCAGGGGGGATATGGCTACCCCTTC. Amino acids: CARAKQGGYGYPF. Full variable domain (missing parts from reference TRBV30 and TRBJ1-2): SQTIHQWPATLVQPVGSPLSLECTVEGTSNPNLYWYRQAAGRGLQLLFYSVGIGQISSEVPQNLSASRPQDRQFILSSKKLLLSDSGFYLCARAKQGGYGYPFGSGTRLTVV.

The chain links TRBV6-1 to TRBJ1-2; 9 bases are shared with TRBD1. The CDR3 covers 13 residues. V lost 6 bases to trimming and J lost 8 bases; unmatched junction nucleotides: 7. The germline V gene has CDR1 MNHNS and CDR2 SASEGT. The CDR3 sequence is CASRSLGTGGYTF. The CDR3 DNA sequence: TGTGCCAGCAGATCGCTCGGGACAGGGGGCTACACCTTC.

In the case of this clone: The same CDR3 can be traced to other DNA sequences in this sample. CDR3 sequence: CAISGTGDNQPQHF. The DNA of the CDR3 is TGTGCCATCAGTGGGACAGGGGACAATCAGCCCCAGCATTTT. This chain links TRBV10-3 with TRBJ1-5, with TRBD1 identical over 9 bases. CDR1 is ENHRY and CDR2 is SYGVKD in the germline V gene. This CDR3 has 14 residues. J was trimmed by 3 bases and V by 4 bases; bases with no gene match: 1.

The chain combines TRBV4-2 with TRBJ2-7; 8 bases are a match to TRBD1. V was clipped by 5 bases and J by 6 bases; unmatched bases: 3. There are 12 residues in the CDR3. In germline, CDR1 is LGHNA, CDR2 YNFKEQ. The CDR3 spells CASSGQGSEQYF. The CDR3 DNA follows: TGTGCCAGCAGCGGACAGGGCTCCGAGCAGTACTTC.